Given below is one T cell receptor (beta chain) in context. Random hexamers were used to reverse transcribe the RNA input (about 0.45 to 1 ug). In TCRdb, the immunoSEQ multiplex PCR reads were re-called with MiXCR into one record per CDR3 protein. The data show about 200,000 distinct CDR3 sequences, 95% seen once. This entry is derived from a study of CD8 T cells in Susac syndrome. V was pared by 4 bases and J by 2 bases, with 12 bases between. CDR3 length: 15 residues. Germline V gene data show CDR1 as MNHEY and CDR2 as SVGEGT. Sequencing was carried out using CD4+ T cells from PBMCs. This receptor was taken from a human donor in good health. The chain recombines TRBV6-2 or TRBV6-3 with TRBJ1-5; a weak D match, TRBD1 (6 bases). The CDR3 sequence: CASSSNRARNQPQHF. In DNA form, the CDR3 reads TGTGCCAGCAGTTCGAACAGGGCCCGCAATCAGCCCCAGCATTTT.